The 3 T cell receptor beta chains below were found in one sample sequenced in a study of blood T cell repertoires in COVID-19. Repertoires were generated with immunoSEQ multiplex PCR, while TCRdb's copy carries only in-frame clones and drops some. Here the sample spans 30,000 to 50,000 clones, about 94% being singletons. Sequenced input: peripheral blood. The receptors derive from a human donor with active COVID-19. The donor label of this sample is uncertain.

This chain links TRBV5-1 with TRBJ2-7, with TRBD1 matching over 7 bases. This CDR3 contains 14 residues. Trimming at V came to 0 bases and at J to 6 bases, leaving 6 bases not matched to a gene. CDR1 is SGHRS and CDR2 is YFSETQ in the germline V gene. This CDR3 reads CASSLGQGQGEQYF. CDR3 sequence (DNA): TGCGCCAGCAGCTTGGGACAGGGCCAGGGCGAGCAGTACTTC.

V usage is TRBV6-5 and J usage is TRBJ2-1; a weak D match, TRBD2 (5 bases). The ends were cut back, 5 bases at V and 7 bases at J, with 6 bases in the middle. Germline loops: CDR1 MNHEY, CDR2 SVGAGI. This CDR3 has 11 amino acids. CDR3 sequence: CASSRGNEQFF. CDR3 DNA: TGTGCCAGCAGTCGAGGGAATGAGCAGTTCTTC.

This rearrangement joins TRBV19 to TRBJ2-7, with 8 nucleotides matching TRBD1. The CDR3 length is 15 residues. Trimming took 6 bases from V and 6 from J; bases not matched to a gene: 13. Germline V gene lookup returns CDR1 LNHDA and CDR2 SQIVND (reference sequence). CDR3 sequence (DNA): TGTGCCAGTAGCGTCTCCGGGACAGGAGGGGTCGAGCAGTACTTC. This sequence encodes CASSVSGTGGVEQYF.